This T cell receptor (beta chain) emerged from a study of shared clonotypes between healthy human individuals. The method was immunoSEQ multiplex PCR; TCRdb's version includes in-frame clones alone and lacks a portion of them. The sample yields fewer than 2.5 million clones, 80% to 95% seen once. Trimming took off 4 bases at V and 0 bases at J, with 11 bases between the two ends. The CDR3 sequence is 15 residues long. Looked up from germline, CDR1 is MNHEY and CDR2 is SMNVEV (reference sequence). The chain is built from TRBV27 and TRBJ2-3; D is undetermined. Sequencing was performed on naive CD4+ T cells from PBMCs. Subset here: CD45RA+ positively selected. The clonotype was recovered from a man aged 18 to 29 in good health. Some clones in this sample may be carry-over from other donors' samples. CDR3 nucleotide sequence: TGTGCCAGCAGTTCAGCGATCTTAAGCACAGATACGCAGTATTTT. Translated, it gives CASSSAILSTDTQYF.